This T cell receptor beta chain was documented in a study of technical replicates of blood from several donors. The CDR3 totals 12 residues. Trimming cost V 7 bases and J 7 bases, with 12 bases left between them. Germline V lookup: CDR1 MDHEN, CDR2 SYDVKM. Generated by immunoSEQ multiplex PCR, the TCRdb table keeps only in-frame clones and is missing some. The profile shows more than 90,000 clones, roughly 96% of them singletons. This clone appeared once. The TCR comes from a human donor in good health. Material for sequencing was T cells isolated from PBMCs. The chain has TRBV28 and TRBJ2-3; weak D call: TRBD1 (5 bases). The CDR3 DNA sequence: TGTGCCAGCACCTCGAACAGGAATACGCAGTATTTT. Translated: CASTSNRNTQYF.